This T cell receptor (beta chain) stems from a study of OX40 agonist ivuxolimab in advanced cancers. About the research overall: The patients received agonistic anti-OX40 (CD134) antibody ivuxolimab. Enrollees could have had prior anti-PD-1, anti-PD-L1 or anti-CTLA-4 therapy, which under 50% had received.

There are 11 residues in the CDR3. Germline loops: CDR1 GTSNPN, CDR2 SVGIG (reference sequence). V was pared by 2 bases and J by 8 bases, with 6 bases between. This clone appeared once. Its antigen is still unknown. Study-level results: There were, on average, more expanded clones in CD8+ T cells than in CD4+.

Sampling times: baseline, cycle 4 day 1, cycle 7 day 1. Repertoires were generated with immunoSEQ multiplex PCR, while TCRdb's copy carries only in-frame clones and drops some. The sample contains 65,000 to 80,000 clones, approximately 91% of which appear only once. Sequences were derived from CD4+ or CD8+ T cells sorted from blood, sampled in a trial of the OX40 agonist ivuxolimab. The chain uses TRBV30 and TRBJ2-2; D is unclear. The TCR comes from an adult with an advanced solid tumor such as melanoma, head and neck, liver or kidney cancer. In DNA form, the CDR3 reads TGTGCCTGGAGTTGGGGTGGGGAGCTGTTTTTT. Its translation: CAWSWGGELFF.